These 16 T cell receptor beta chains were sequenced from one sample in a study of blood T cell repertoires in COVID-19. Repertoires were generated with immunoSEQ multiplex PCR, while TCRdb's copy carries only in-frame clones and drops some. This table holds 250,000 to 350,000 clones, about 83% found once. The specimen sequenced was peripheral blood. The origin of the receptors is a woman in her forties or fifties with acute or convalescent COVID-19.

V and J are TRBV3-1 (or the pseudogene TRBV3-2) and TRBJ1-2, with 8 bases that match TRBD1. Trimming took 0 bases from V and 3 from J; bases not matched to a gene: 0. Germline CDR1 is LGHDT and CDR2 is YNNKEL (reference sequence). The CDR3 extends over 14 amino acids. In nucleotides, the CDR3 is TGTGCCAGCAGCCAAGAACAGGGGGACTATGGCTACACCTTC. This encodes CASSQEQGDYGYTF.

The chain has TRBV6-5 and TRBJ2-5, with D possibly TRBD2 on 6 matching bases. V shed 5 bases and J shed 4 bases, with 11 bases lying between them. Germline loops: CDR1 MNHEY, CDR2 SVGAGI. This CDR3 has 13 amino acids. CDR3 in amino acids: CASSPGGVETQYF. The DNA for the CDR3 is TGTGCCAGCAGTCCAGGAGGGGTAGAGACCCAGTACTTC.

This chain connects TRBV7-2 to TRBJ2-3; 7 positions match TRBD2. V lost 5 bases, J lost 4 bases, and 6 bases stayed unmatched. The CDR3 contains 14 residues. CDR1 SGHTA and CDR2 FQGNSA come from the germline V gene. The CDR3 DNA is TGTGCCAGCAGCCGCGGGAGTCGGTCAGATACGCAGTATTTT. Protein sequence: CASSRGSRSDTQYF.

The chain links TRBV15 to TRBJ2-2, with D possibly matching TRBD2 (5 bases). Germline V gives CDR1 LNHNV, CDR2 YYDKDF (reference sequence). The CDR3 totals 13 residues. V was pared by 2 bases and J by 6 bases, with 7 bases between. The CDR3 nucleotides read TGTGCCACCAGCAGAAAGGAGGCCGGGGAGCTGTTTTTT. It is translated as CATSRKEAGELFF. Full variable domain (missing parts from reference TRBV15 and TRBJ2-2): DAMVIQNPRYQVTQFGKPVTLSCSQTLNHNVMYWYQQKSSQAPKLLFHYYDKDFNNEADTPDNFQSRRPNTSFCFLDIRSPGLGDTAMYLCATSRKEAGELFFGEGSRLTVL.

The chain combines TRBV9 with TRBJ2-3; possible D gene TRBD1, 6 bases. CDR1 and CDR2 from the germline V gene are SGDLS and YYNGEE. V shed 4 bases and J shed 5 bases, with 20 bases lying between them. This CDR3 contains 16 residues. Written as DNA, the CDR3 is TGTGCCAGCAGCCCCTTTGGCCGTAGGGGGAAAGATACGCAGTATTTT. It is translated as CASSPFGRRGKDTQYF.

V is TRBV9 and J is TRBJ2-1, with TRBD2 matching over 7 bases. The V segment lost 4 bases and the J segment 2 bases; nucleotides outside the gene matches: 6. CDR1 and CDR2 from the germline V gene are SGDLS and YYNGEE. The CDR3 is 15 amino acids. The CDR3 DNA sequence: TGTGCCAGCAGCACCCACGGGGGGACCTACAATGAGCAGTTCTTC. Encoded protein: CASSTHGGTYNEQFF.

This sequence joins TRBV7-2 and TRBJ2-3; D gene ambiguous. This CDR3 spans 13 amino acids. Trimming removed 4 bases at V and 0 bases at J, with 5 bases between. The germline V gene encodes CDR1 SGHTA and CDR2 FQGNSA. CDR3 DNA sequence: TGTGCCAGCAGCTCTCAGAGCACAGATACGCAGTATTTT. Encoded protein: CASSSQSTDTQYF. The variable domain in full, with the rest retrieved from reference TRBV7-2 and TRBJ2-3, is GAGVSQSPSNKVTEKGKDVELRCDPISGHTALYWYRQSLGQGLEFLIYFQGNSAPDKSGLPSDRFSAERTGGSVSTLTIQRTQQEDSAVYLCASSSQSTDTQYFGPGTRLTVL.

The CDR3 protein is CASSPLGSYYGYTF. DNA for the CDR3: TGCGCCAGCAGTCCCCTGGGCAGCTACTATGGCTACACCTTC. This chain links TRBV23-1 with TRBJ1-2; no clear D. Being an ORF, TRBV23-1 has a function that is uncertain. The germline V and J ends were trimmed by 4 bases and 3 bases, with 12 bases remaining between them. This CDR3 is built from 14 residues.

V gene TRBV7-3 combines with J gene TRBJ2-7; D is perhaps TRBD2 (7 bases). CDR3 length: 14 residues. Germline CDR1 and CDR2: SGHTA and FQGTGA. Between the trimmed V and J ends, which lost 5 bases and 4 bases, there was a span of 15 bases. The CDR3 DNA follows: TGTGCCAGCAGCCCCCAAGGGGGAGGGTACGAGCAGTACTTC. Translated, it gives CASSPQGGGYEQYF.

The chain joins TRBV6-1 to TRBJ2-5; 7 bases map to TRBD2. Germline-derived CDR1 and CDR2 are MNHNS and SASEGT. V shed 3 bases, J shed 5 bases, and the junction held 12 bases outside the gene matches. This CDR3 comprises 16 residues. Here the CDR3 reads CASSDLRGRRGETQYF. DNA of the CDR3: TGTGCCAGCAGTGATCTCCGCGGGAGACGGGGGGAGACCCAGTACTTC.

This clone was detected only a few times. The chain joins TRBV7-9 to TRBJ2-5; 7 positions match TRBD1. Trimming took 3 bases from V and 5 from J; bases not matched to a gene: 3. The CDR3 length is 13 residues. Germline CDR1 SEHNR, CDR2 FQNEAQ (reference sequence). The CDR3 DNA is TGTGCCAGCAGCTTTACAGGGGACGAGACCCAGTACTTC. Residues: CASSFTGDETQYF.

The chain's CDR3 is CASSFLSGANVLTF. As DNA, the CDR3 is TGTGCCAGCAGCTTCCTCTCTGGGGCCAACGTCCTGACTTTC. The gene calls are TRBV7-2 and TRBJ2-6; no reliable D call. The CDR3 consists of 14 residues. CDR1 is SGHTA, CDR2 FQGNSA, per germline. The germline V and J ends were trimmed by 3 bases and 0 bases, with 3 bases remaining between them.

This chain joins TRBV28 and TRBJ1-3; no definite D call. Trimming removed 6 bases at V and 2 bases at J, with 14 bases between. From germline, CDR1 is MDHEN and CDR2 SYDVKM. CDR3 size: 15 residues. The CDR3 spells CASSPPGSAGNTIYF. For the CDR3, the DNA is TGTGCCAGCAGCCCCCCGGGGTCCGCTGGAAACACCATATATTTT.

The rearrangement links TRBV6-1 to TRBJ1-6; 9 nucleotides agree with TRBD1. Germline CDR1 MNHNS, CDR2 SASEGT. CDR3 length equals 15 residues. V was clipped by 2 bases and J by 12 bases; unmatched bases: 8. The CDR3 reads CASSERPGQGLPLHF. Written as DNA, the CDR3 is TGTGCCAGCAGTGAACGCCCCGGACAGGGGTTACCCCTCCACTTT.

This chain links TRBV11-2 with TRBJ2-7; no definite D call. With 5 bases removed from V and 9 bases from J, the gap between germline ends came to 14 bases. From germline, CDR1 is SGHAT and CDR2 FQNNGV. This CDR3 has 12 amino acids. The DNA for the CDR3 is TGTGCCAGCAGCCCAAATCAAGTGCGGCAGTACTTC. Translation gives CASSPNQVRQYF.

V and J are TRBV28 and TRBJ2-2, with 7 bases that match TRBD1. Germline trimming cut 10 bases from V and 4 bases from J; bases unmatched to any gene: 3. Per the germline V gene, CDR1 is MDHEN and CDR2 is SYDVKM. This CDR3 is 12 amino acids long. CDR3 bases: TGTGCCACCGACAGGGCCACCGGGGAGCTGTTTTTT. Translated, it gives CATDRATGELFF.